This T cell receptor (beta chain) comes out of a study of cytomegalovirus exposure and HLA in healthy donors. Across the study: In a previous analysis, about 100 million unique TCR beta sequences were found from about 190 million T cells.

In this sample, this clone turned up once. The PCR contained 60 Vbeta and 13 Jbeta primers. Some clones are missing from TCRdb's copy, which holds only in-frame ones; the method was immunoSEQ multiplex PCR. The sample gives 100,000 to 150,000 clones, around 83% of which show up once; approximately 3.1% is in the top ten. The receptor's source is a young woman in good health and CMV-seropositive. The sample comprised PBMCs.

The CDR3 sequence is CASSHPDFDEQFF. The CDR3 DNA reads TGTGCCAGCAGCCATCCTGACTTTGATGAGCAGTTCTTC. This chain uses TRBV7-9 with TRBJ2-1, with D unclear. Germline lookup yields CDR1 SEHNR and CDR2 FQNEAQ (reference sequence). The CDR3 spans 13 residues. V dropped 5 bases and J dropped 8 bases, with 13 bases sitting between them.